Below, 9 T cell receptor beta chains from the same sample are listed, as sequenced in a study of cytomegalovirus exposure and HLA in healthy donors. This PCR relied on a set of 60 Vbeta primers and 13 Jbeta primers. The protocol was immunoSEQ multiplex PCR, while the TCRdb copy is restricted to in-frame clones and leaves out a portion. Found here are some 160,000 clones; the top ten clones hold around 1.9%. Sequencing was performed on PBMCs. The receptors here all came from a man aged 25-45 years in good health and CMV-seronegative.

V usage is TRBV7-7 and J usage is TRBJ2-7, with no clear D. Trimming cost V 1 base and J 4 bases, with 8 bases left between them. The CDR3 has 13 residues. The germline gives CDR1 SSHAT, CDR2 FNYEAQ (reference sequence). The CDR3 DNA sequence: TGTGCCAGCAGCTTAGAACTATTTTACGAGCAGTACTTC. It is translated as CASSLELFYEQYF.

The chain carries TRBV7-2 and TRBJ1-5; D not certain. Trimming took off 4 bases at V and 4 bases at J, with 8 bases between the two ends. Germline values: CDR1 SGHTA, CDR2 FQGNSA. The CDR3 length is 13 residues. This chain's CDR3 is CASSSRRNQPQHF. CDR3 nucleotide sequence: TGTGCCAGCAGCTCCCGGAGAAATCAGCCCCAGCATTTT.

The chain has TRBV10-2 and TRBJ2-7; no clear D. V lost 6 bases to trimming and J lost 4 bases, with 13 bases between them. CDR3 length: 13 residues. CDR1 WSHSY and CDR2 SAAADI come from the germline V gene. This CDR3 reads CASSQHDGYEQYF. CDR3 bases: TGCGCCAGCAGCCAACACGACGGGTACGAGCAGTACTTC.

The chain combines TRBV9 with TRBJ2-3, with unresolved D. This CDR3 has 12 amino acids. Trimming stripped 4 bases from V and 3 bases from J, with 6 bases between. Germline-derived CDR1 and CDR2 are SGDLS and YYNGEE. The CDR3 nucleotides read TGTGCCAGCAGCTTCCGTACAGATACGCAGTATTTT. Translated: CASSFRTDTQYF.

This chain links TRBV19 with TRBJ2-1; 7 bases are shared with TRBD1. J lost 2 bases, V lost 7 bases, and 11 bases had no gene match. Germline loops: CDR1 LNHDA, CDR2 SQIVND (reference sequence). CDR3 size: 16 residues. Here the CDR3 reads CASNALGTATYNEQFF. In nucleotides, the CDR3 is TGTGCCAGTAACGCCCTAGGGACAGCAACCTACAATGAGCAGTTCTTC.

The CDR3 loop reads CASSKKDSTTYGYTF. The CDR3, as DNA: TGTGCCAGCAGCAAAAAGGACAGTACGACCTATGGCTACACCTTC. This sequence joins TRBV5-4 and TRBJ1-2; a weak D match, TRBD1 (6 bases). The V end lost 4 bases, the J end lost 4 bases, and 17 bases lay between the germline ends. Germline CDR1 is SGHNT and CDR2 is YYREEE (reference sequence). This CDR3 contains 15 residues.

The chain combines TRBV5-5 with TRBJ1-5; the D is unclear. V was clipped by 1 base and J by 7 bases, with 12 bases between them. The CDR3 sequence is 14 residues long. Germline values: CDR1 SGHKS, CDR2 YYEKEE (reference sequence). The DNA of the CDR3 is TGTGCCAGCAGCTTGCTTGTAGAGAGGCAGCCCCAGCATTTT. This gives the protein CASSLLVERQPQHF.

This chain connects TRBV7-3 to TRBJ2-2, with TRBD2 matching 12 bases. V lost 8 bases to trimming and J lost 3 bases; unmatched junction nucleotides: 10. This CDR3 has 17 residues. The germline gives CDR1 SGHTA, CDR2 FQGTGA. Here the CDR3 DNA reads TGTGCCAGCGGACGACCTAGCGGGAGGGGCCACACCGGGGAGCTGTTTTTT. This sequence encodes CASGRPSGRGHTGELFF. The full variable domain, completed using reference TRBV7-3 and TRBJ2-2, is GAGVSQTPSNKVTEKGKYVELRCDPISGHTALYWYRQSLGQGPEFLIYFQGTGAADDSGLPNDRFFAVRPEGSVSTLKIQRTERGDSAVYLCASGRPSGRGHTGELFFGEGSRLTVL.

This chain connects TRBV11-3 to TRBJ1-1, with D hard to call. V was pared by 0 bases and J by 9 bases, with 8 bases between. Germline values: CDR1 SGHNT, CDR2 YENEEA. CDR3 length equals 12 residues. CDR3 nucleotides: TGTGCCAGCAGCTTAGATGGAGGGAAAGCTTTCTTT. Its translation is CASSLDGGKAFF.